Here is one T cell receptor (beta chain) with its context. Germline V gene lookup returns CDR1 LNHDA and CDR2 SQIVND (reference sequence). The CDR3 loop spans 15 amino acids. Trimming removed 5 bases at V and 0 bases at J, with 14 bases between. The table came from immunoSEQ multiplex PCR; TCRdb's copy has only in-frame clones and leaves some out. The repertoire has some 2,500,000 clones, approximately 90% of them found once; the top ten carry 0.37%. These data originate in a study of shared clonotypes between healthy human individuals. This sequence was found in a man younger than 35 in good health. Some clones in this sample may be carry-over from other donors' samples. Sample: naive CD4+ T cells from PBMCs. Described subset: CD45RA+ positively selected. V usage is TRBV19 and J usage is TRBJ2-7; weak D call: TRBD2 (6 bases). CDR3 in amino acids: CASSVSGPGSYEQYF. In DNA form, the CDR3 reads TGTGCCAGTAGTGTAAGCGGGCCGGGCTCCTACGAGCAGTACTTC.